These 24 T cell receptor beta chains share one sample of origin, sequenced in a study of technical replicates of blood from a few donors. The repertoire was sequenced with immunoSEQ multiplex PCR; TCRdb's copy has only in-frame clones and lacks some. The sample yields 70,000 to 95,000 clones, 95% to 98% seen once. Material: T cells isolated from PBMCs. Every receptor here comes from a human donor in good health.

This chain uses TRBV7-6 with TRBJ2-1; TRBD1 agrees at 8 bases. The length of the CDR3 is 19 residues. With V trimmed by 4 bases and J by 1 base, 15 bases remained unmatched. Germline lookup yields CDR1 SGHVS and CDR2 FNYEAQ. The CDR3 protein is CASSSPTGTGLLSYNEQFF. CDR3 in DNA: TGTGCCAGCAGCTCACCCACCGGGACAGGTCTCCTTTCCTACAATGAGCAGTTCTTC. Together with reference TRBV7-6 and TRBJ2-1, the CDR3 gives the full variable domain: GAGVSQSPRYKVTKRGQDVALRCDPISGHVSLYWYRQALGQGPEFLTYFNYEAQQDKSGLPNDRFSAERPEGSISTLTIQRTEQRDSAMYRCASSSPTGTGLLSYNEQFFGPGTRLTVL.

The chain carries TRBV14 and TRBJ1-4; TRBD1 matches at 7 bases. The germline V gene encodes CDR1 SGHDN and CDR2 FVKESK. With 0 bases clipped from V and 11 bases from J, the junction kept 15 bases outside the gene matches. This CDR3 has 17 residues. CDR3 nucleotide sequence: TGTGCCAGCAGCCAAGATCGACCACAGGGGATACTGAACAAACTGTTTTTT. Translation: CASSQDRPQGILNKLFF.

V is TRBV7-9 and J is TRBJ1-2; 9 bases are shared with TRBD1. The CDR3 sequence is 13 residues long. The V segment lost 5 bases and the J segment 8 bases; nucleotides outside the gene matches: 6. Germline loops: CDR1 SEHNR, CDR2 FQNEAQ (reference sequence). CDR3 nucleotides: TGTGCCAGCAGCACCGGGACAGGGTTCGGCTACACCTTC. Translation: CASSTGTGFGYTF.

V gene TRBV6-4 combines with J gene TRBJ2-5; D ambiguous. Trimming left V 8 bases short and J 7 bases short, with 14 bases between. The CDR3 has 12 residues. Germline V CDR1 and CDR2: MRHNA, SNTAGT. The CDR3 reads CASAHILSTQYF. Written as DNA, the CDR3 is TGTGCCAGCGCTCACATCCTCTCGACCCAGTACTTC.

The chain is built from TRBV5-1 and TRBJ2-3; maybe TRBD2 (5 bases). Germline CDR1 and CDR2: SGHRS and YFSETQ. The CDR3 runs to 14 residues. With 2 bases removed from V and 2 bases from J, the gap between germline ends came to 9 bases. This CDR3 reads CASSFGGTTDTQYF. DNA of the CDR3: TGCGCCAGCAGCTTCGGAGGTACCACAGATACGCAGTATTTT. The variable domain in full, completed from reference TRBV5-1 and TRBJ2-3, reads KAGVTQTPRYLIKTRGQQVTLSCSPISGHRSVSWYQQTPGQGLQFLFEYFSETQRNKGNFPGRFSGRQFSNSRSEMNVSTLELGDSALYLCASSFGGTTDTQYFGPGTRLTVL.

J is TRBJ2-7 and V is TRBV5-4, with 8 bases that match TRBD1. V shed 4 bases, J shed 7 bases, and the junction held 10 bases outside the gene matches. Per germline, CDR1 SGHNT and CDR2 YYREEE (reference sequence). There are 14 residues in the CDR3. The CDR3 is CASSLIGQGGEQYF. The CDR3 DNA is TGTGCCAGCAGCCTGATTGGACAGGGTGGTGAGCAGTACTTC.

The V call is TRBV25-1, the J call TRBJ2-3; D is perhaps TRBD2 (5 bases). Trimming took off 6 bases at V and 6 bases at J, with 7 bases between the two ends. Germline loops: CDR1 MGHDK, CDR2 SYGVNS. CDR3 size: 11 residues. CDR3 protein: CASSRGDTQYF. DNA of the CDR3: TGTGCCAGCAGCCGAGGGGATACGCAGTATTTT.

The rearrangement uses TRBV28 and TRBJ1-2; D possibly corresponds to TRBD1 (5 bases). Trimming cost V 2 bases and J 7 bases, with 14 bases left between them. CDR3 length: 14 residues. Germline CDR1 and CDR2: MDHEN and SYDVKM. The CDR3 DNA follows: TGTGCCAGCAGTTTAATGACAGCGCTCCCTGGCTACACCTTC. Translating gives CASSLMTALPGYTF.

The rearrangement uses TRBV5-4 and TRBJ2-3, with D perhaps matching TRBD1 (7 bases). The V end lost 1 base, the J end lost 4 bases, and 13 bases lay between the germline ends. This CDR3 has 15 amino acids. From germline, CDR1 is SGHNT and CDR2 YYREEE (reference sequence). CDR3 sequence: CASSLIDREADTQYF. The CDR3 DNA follows: TGTGCCAGCAGCTTGATTGACAGGGAGGCAGATACGCAGTATTTT. The full variable domain, its missing parts supplied by reference TRBV5-4 and TRBJ2-3, is ETGVTQSPTHLIKTRGQQVTLRCSSQSGHNTVSWYQQALGQGPQFIFQYYREEENGRGNFPPRFSGLQFPNYSSELNVNALELDDSALYLCASSLIDREADTQYFGPGTRLTVL.

The CDR3 coding sequence is TGTGCCAGCAGCCGGGGACAAACCCTGAAGGGACTGTTTTTT. Its translation is CASSRGQTLKGLFF. The chain is built from TRBV14 and TRBJ1-4; TRBD1 is a possible D gene (6 bases). Germline assignment: CDR1 SGHDN and CDR2 FVKESK. V gave up 4 bases and J gave up 13 bases, with 19 bases separating them. The CDR3 consists of 14 residues.

The V call is TRBV27, the J call TRBJ1-1; tentative D call: TRBD1 (6 bases). The V and J ends lost 7 bases and 4 bases respectively, with 13 bases between them. CDR3 length: 13 amino acids. Germline lookup yields CDR1 MNHEY and CDR2 SMNVEV (reference sequence). CDR3 sequence reads: CASTSIGGTEAFF. The DNA for the CDR3 is TGTGCCAGCACCTCCATAGGGGGCACTGAAGCTTTCTTT.

The chain couples TRBV5-1 to TRBJ2-7; no clear D. CDR1 is SGHRS, CDR2 YFSETQ, per germline. This CDR3 contains 15 residues. V was clipped by 1 base and J by 6 bases, with 17 bases between them. CDR3 amino acids: CASSLTVSIAGEQYF. The CDR3 nucleotides are TGCGCCAGCAGCTTGACGGTAAGTATTGCCGGCGAGCAGTACTTC.

The chain is built from TRBV28 and TRBJ2-2; D unresolved. Germline CDR1 and CDR2: MDHEN and SYDVKM. The V gene lost 10 bases and the J gene lost 0 bases, with 18 bases spanning the gap. CDR3 length equals 16 residues. CDR3 residues: CAIPDSGRPNTGELFF. CDR3 bases: TGTGCCATCCCAGACTCCGGCAGACCGAACACCGGGGAGCTGTTTTTT.

The chain has TRBV5-1 and TRBJ1-2, with D uncertain. From germline, CDR1 is SGHRS and CDR2 YFSETQ. The CDR3 spans 13 residues. V lost 1 base to trimming and J lost 7 bases, with 11 bases between them. CDR3 region: CASSLKERGGYTF. The CDR3 nucleotides read TGCGCCAGCAGCTTGAAGGAAAGAGGTGGCTACACCTTC.

Concerning this clone itself: Germline is not matched at one junction end, which may reflect a read error. This chain links TRBV10-3 with TRBJ2-2, with 8 bases matching TRBD2. Germline CDR1 and CDR2: ENHRY and SYGVKD. The CDR3 runs to 15 residues. The DNA of the CDR3 is TGCGCCGTCCGCGGGGGGACCCAAACAACCGGGGAGCTGTTTTTT. Encoded protein: CAVRGGTQTTGELFF.

The genes are TRBV10-2 and TRBJ1-1; a weak D match, TRBD1 (5 bases). The length of the CDR3 is 16 residues. The germline V gene encodes CDR1 WSHSY and CDR2 SAAADI. V was cut by 6 bases and J by 2 bases, with 19 bases left in between. The CDR3 protein is CASRPSTTTGNTEAFF. CDR3 DNA sequence: TGCGCCAGCAGACCCTCCACAACTACAGGAAACACTGAAGCTTTCTTT.

This clone appeared a single time. V usage is TRBV29-1 and J usage is TRBJ2-5, with a weak D call TRBD2 (7 bases). With 3 bases removed from V and 1 base from J, the gap between germline ends came to 18 bases. CDR3 length: 16 amino acids. Looked up from germline, CDR1 is SQVTM and CDR2 is ANQGSEA. This chain's CDR3 is CSVEGGGPSFQETQYF. CDR3 DNA: TGCAGCGTTGAGGGGGGGGGCCCTAGCTTCCAAGAGACCCAGTACTTC.

This chain connects TRBV5-4 to TRBJ2-2, with D perhaps TRBD2 (5 bases). This CDR3 spans 16 amino acids. The V end was cut by 1 base, the J end by 2 bases, with 12 bases between. CDR1 and CDR2 from the germline V gene are SGHNT and YYREEE (reference sequence). The CDR3 coding sequence is TGTGCCAGCAGCTTGCTCACGGGGAGTAACACCGGGGAGCTGTTTTTT. This encodes CASSLLTGSNTGELFF.

The CDR3, as DNA: TGTGCCAGCAGCTACCGGTGGAGCTCTGGGGCCAACGTCCTGACTTTC. This sequence encodes CASSYRWSSGANVLTF. This chain uses TRBV5-4 with TRBJ2-6; no clear D gene. Germline CDR1 is SGHNT and CDR2 is YYREEE (reference sequence). There are 16 residues in the CDR3. The V end was cut by 3 bases, the J end by 0 bases, with 10 bases between.

The genes are TRBV29-1 and TRBJ2-1; 9 bases line up with TRBD1. V gave up 6 bases and J gave up 8 bases; unmatched junction bases: 5. Germline V gives CDR1 SQVTM, CDR2 ANQGSEA. The CDR3 length is 12 residues. CDR3 sequence (DNA): TGCAGCGTCGGGACAGGGATCCATGAGCAGTTCTTC. Encoded protein: CSVGTGIHEQFF.

The gene calls are TRBV10-1 and TRBJ2-7, with D maybe TRBD2 (5 bases). The germline gives CDR1 WNHNN, CDR2 SYGVQD (reference sequence). V dropped 0 bases and J dropped 0 bases, with 15 bases sitting between them. The CDR3 extends over 17 amino acids. The CDR3 loop is CASSESFLGASSYEQYF. In nucleotides, the CDR3 is TGCGCCAGCAGTGAGTCCTTTTTGGGAGCGAGCTCCTACGAGCAGTACTTC.

The chain combines TRBV25-1 with TRBJ2-1; D not resolved. V gave up 6 bases and J gave up 9 bases, with 9 bases separating them. The CDR3 is 11 amino acids. CDR1 is MGHDK, CDR2 SYGVNS, per germline. The CDR3 loop reads CASSPAIEQFF. CDR3 coding DNA: TGTGCCAGCAGCCCCGCGATTGAGCAGTTCTTC.

The chain has TRBV5-6 and TRBJ2-1, with 7 bases aligning to TRBD2. This CDR3 contains 16 residues. Germline lookup yields CDR1 SGHDT and CDR2 YYEEEE. J was trimmed by 3 bases and V by 4 bases; bases with no gene match: 10. CDR3: CASSQTGTNLYNEQFF. In nucleotides, the CDR3 is TGTGCCAGCAGCCAGACCGGGACTAACCTCTACAATGAGCAGTTCTTC. The full variable domain, completed using reference TRBV5-6 and TRBJ2-1, is DAGVTQSPTHLIKTRGQQVTLRCSPKSGHDTVSWYQQALGQGPQFIFQYYEEEERQRGNFPDRFSGHQFPNYSSELNVNALLLGDSALYLCASSQTGTNLYNEQFFGPGTRLTVL.

This chain uses TRBV27 with TRBJ1-2; D might be TRBD1 (6 bases). The CDR3 is 14 amino acids. Germline values: CDR1 MNHEY, CDR2 SMNVEV (reference sequence). The germline V and J ends were trimmed by 6 bases and 8 bases, with 19 bases remaining between them. CDR3 coding DNA: TGTGCCAGCAGCTGGTATATGACAGGAGCGGGCTACACCTTC. Protein: CASSWYMTGAGYTF.